This is a list of T cell receptor beta chains from one sample in a study of response to subunit inactivated influenza vaccine. TCRdb itself ran the RT-PCR reads through MiXCR, one entry per CDR3 protein. Of more than 400,000 distinct CDR3 sequences detected, roughly 9.8% appear once; the ten largest clones hold roughly 12%. Sample: PBMCs from blood, taken about 40 days after vaccination. These receptors originate from a man aged 50 to 60 who received an inactivated influenza vaccine. Both conserved end residues are part of each CDR3. D genes are given only for firm matches. The listing skips clone size in some rows; elsewhere it reads once, few, many or a size class.

V	J	size	D	CDR3	DNA
TRBV27	TRBJ2-5	few	TRBD2	CASSLVTSGSEETQYF	TGTGCCAGCAGTTTAGTGACTAGCGGGAGCGAAGAGACCCAGTACTTC
TRBV5-5	TRBJ2-2	few	TRBD2	CASSLDGGYGELFF	TGTGCCAGCAGCTTGGACGGGGGGTACGGGGAGCTGTTTTTT
TRBV27	TRBJ2-3	-	TRBD2	CASSARLAGGTDTQYF	TGTGCCAGCAGTGCCCGACTAGCGGGAGGGACAGATACGCAGTATTTT
TRBV18	TRBJ2-2	many	TRBD1	CASSGTVWHTTGELFF	TGTGCCAGCTCAGGGACAGTTTGGCATACGACCGGGGAGCTGTTTTTT
TRBV6-5	TRBJ1-4	few	TRBD1	CASSSTGIRVATNEKLFF	TGTGCCAGCAGTTCGACAGGGATAAGGGTTGCAACTAATGAAAAACTGTTTTTT
TRBV7-6	TRBJ2-6	-	-	CASSFVGDELLTF	TGTGCCAGCAGCTTTGTAGGGGACGAACTCCTGACTTTC
TRBV12-3/TRBV12-4	TRBJ2-7	few	-	CASRATGTSAEQYF	TGTGCCAGCAGGGCGACAGGCACCTCGGCGGAGCAGTACTTC
TRBV10-3	TRBJ2-2	-	TRBD1	CAILGQGASGELFF	TGTGCCATCCTGGGACAGGGGGCTTCCGGGGAGCTGTTTTTT
TRBV4-3	TRBJ2-1	few	-	CASSQEIRGRWEQFF	TGCGCCAGCAGCCAAGAGATACGGGGGCGATGGGAGCAGTTCTTC
TRBV10-3	TRBJ1-1	-	TRBD1	CAISESRTGGGTEAFF	TGTGCCATCAGTGAGTCACGGACAGGGGGGGGAACTGAAGCTTTCTTT
TRBV15	TRBJ1-5	many	-	CATSNARVNQPQHF	TGTGCCACCAGCAACGCCAGGGTAAATCAGCCCCAGCATTTT
TRBV28	TRBJ2-6	many	-	CASKVTGGANVLTF	TGTGCCAGCAAGGTGACGGGAGGGGCCAACGTCCTGACTTTC
TRBV12-3/TRBV12-4	TRBJ2-7	many	-	CASSRGPYEQYF	TGTGCCAGCAGTCGGGGGCCCTACGAGCAGTACTTC
TRBV7-9	TRBJ1-2	few	-	CASSFPGHPNYGYTF	TGTGCCAGCAGCTTTCCGGGACACCCTAACTATGGCTACACCTTC
TRBV20-1	TRBJ2-7	-	-	CSAREGIVQYF	TGCAGTGCTAGAGAGGGGATAGTGCAGTACTTC
TRBV12-3/TRBV12-4	TRBJ2-1	many	TRBD2	CASRLGLAGNNEQFF	TGTGCCAGCAGATTAGGACTAGCGGGTAACAATGAGCAGTTCTTC
TRBV29-1	TRBJ2-1	few	TRBD2	CSVEVHSWREGPYNEQFF	TGCAGCGTTGAAGTCCACTCATGGCGGGAGGGACCCTACAATGAGCAGTTCTTC